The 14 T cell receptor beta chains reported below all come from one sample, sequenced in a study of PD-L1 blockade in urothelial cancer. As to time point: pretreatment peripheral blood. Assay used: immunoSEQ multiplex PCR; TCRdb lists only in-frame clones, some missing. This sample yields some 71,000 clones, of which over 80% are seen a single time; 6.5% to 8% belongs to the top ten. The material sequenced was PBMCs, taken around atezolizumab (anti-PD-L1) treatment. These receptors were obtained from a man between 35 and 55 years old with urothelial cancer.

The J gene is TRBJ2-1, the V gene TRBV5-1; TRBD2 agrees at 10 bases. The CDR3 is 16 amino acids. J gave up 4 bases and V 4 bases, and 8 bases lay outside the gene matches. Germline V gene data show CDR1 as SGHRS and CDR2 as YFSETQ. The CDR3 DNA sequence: TGCGCCAGCAGCGTTAGTCGGGGACTAGCGTACAATGAGCAGTTCTTC. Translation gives CASSVSRGLAYNEQFF.

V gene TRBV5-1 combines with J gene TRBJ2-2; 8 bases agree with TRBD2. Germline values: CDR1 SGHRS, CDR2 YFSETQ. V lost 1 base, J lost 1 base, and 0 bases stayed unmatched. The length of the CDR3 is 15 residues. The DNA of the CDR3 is TGCGCCAGCAGCTTGACTAGCGGGAACACCGGGGAGCTGTTTTTT. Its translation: CASSLTSGNTGELFF.

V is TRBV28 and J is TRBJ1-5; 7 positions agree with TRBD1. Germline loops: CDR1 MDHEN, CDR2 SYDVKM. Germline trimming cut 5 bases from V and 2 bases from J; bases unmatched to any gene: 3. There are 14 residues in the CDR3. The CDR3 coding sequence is TGTGCCAGCAGTCGACAGGGAGGCAATCAGCCCCAGCATTTT. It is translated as CASSRQGGNQPQHF.

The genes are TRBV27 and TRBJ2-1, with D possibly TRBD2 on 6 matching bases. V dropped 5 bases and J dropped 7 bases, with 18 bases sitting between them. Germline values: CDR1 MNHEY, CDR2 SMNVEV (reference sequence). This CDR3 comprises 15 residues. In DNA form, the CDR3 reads TGTGCCAGCAGTGGGGGGTGGGGACTGGGAAATGAGCAGTTCTTC. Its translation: CASSGGWGLGNEQFF.

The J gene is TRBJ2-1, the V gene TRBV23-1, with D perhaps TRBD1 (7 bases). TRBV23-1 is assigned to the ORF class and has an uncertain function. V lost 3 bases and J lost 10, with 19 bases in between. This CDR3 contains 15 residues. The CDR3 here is CASSQRQGGEEEQFF. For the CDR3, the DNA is TGCGCCAGCAGTCAGCGACAGGGAGGCGAAGAAGAGCAGTTCTTC.

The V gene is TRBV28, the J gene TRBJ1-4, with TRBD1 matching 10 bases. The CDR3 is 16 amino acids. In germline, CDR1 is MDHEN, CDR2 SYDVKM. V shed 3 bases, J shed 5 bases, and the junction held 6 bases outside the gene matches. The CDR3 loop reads CASSLSGQGVNEKLFF. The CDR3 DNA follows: TGTGCCAGCAGTTTGTCCGGACAGGGGGTAAATGAAAAACTGTTTTTT.

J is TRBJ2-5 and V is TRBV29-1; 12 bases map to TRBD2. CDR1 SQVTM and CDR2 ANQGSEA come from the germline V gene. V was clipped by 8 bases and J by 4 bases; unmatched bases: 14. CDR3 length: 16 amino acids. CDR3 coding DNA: TGCAGCTTCACCGGGACTAGCGGGTTGGCGGGAGAGACCCAGTACTTC. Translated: CSFTGTSGLAGETQYF.

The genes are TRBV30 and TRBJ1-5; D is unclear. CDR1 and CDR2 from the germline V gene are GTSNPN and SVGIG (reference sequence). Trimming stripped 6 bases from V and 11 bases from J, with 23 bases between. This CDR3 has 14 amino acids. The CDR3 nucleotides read TGTGCCTGTTCATCGGGAGATATCATCAAGTCCCAGCATTTT. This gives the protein CACSSGDIIKSQHF.

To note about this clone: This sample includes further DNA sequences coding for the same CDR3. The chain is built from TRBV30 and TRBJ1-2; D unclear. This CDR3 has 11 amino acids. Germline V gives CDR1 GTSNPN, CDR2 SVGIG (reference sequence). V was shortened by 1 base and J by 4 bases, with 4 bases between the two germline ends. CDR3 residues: CAWSGGYGYTF. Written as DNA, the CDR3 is TGTGCCTGGAGTGGCGGCTATGGCTACACCTTC.

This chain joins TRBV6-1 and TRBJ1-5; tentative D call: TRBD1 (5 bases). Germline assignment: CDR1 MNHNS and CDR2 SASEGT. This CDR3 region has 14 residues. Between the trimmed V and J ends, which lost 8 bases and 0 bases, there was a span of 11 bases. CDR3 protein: CASEPRDSNQPQHF. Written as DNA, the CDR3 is TGTGCCAGCGAACCCAGGGATAGCAATCAGCCCCAGCATTTT.

Here the CDR3 reads CASSLEGRATREPQHF. DNA of the CDR3: TGTGCCAGCAGCTTAGAGGGAAGGGCGACCAGGGAGCCCCAGCATTTT. The chain recombines TRBV7-6 with TRBJ1-5; the D gene is possibly TRBD1 (5 bases). The germline CDR1 and CDR2 sequences are SGHVS and FNYEAQ. V was pared by 1 base and J by 8 bases, with 18 bases between. The CDR3 is 16 residues long.

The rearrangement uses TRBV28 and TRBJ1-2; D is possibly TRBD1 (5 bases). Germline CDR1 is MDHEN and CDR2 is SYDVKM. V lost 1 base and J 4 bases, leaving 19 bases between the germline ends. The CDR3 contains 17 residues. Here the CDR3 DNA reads TGTGCCAGCAGTTTATCCCCCCGACAGAGTAGTATCTATGGCTACACCTTC. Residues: CASSLSPRQSSIYGYTF.

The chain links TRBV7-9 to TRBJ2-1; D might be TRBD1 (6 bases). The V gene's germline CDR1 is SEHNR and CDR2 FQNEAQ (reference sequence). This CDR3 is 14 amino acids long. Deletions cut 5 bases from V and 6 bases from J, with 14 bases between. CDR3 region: CASSPGQRSNEQFF. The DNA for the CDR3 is TGTGCCAGCAGCCCGGGACAACGGTCCAATGAGCAGTTCTTC.

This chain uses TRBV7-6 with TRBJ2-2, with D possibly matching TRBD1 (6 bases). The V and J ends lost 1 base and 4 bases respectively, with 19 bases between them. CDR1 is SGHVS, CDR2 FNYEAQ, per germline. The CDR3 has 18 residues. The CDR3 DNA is TGTGCCAGCAGCTTAGGGACGACAGGTCCAGGAATCACCGGGGAGCTGTTTTTT. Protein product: CASSLGTTGPGITGELFF. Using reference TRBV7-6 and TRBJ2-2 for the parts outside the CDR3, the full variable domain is GAGVSQSPRYKVTKRGQDVALRCDPISGHVSLYWYRQALGQGPEFLTYFNYEAQQDKSGLPNDRFSAERPEGSISTLTIQRTEQRDSAMYRCASSLGTTGPGITGELFFGEGSRLTVL.